The rows below give T cell receptor beta chains drawn from one sample of a study of shared clonotypes between healthy human individuals. Produced via immunoSEQ multiplex PCR; TCRdb's table is partial and in-frame only. The repertoire consists of about 1.5 million clones, with approximately 98% occurring once and the leading ten covering about 0.42%. What was sequenced was naive CD4+ T cells sorted from blood. These receptors were obtained from a man younger than 45 in good health. CDR3s include the opening cysteine and the closing phenylalanine or tryptophan.

V gene: TRBV9
CDR3 protein: CASSAEQTGNEQYF

V gene: TRBV28
CDR3 protein: CASRGGFEEPQHF

V gene: TRBV25-1
CDR3 protein: CASSDGRNEKLFF

V gene: TRBV28
CDR3 protein: CASSILWDRPNQETQYF

V gene: TRBV25-1
CDR3 protein: CASRGPGPLAYEQYF

V gene: TRBV25-1
CDR3 protein: CATRAATNTEAFF

V gene: TRBV5-4
CDR3 protein: CASSHSNPGPQFF

V gene: TRBV28
CDR3 protein: CASSAGTGVGYGYTF

V gene: TRBV4-1
CDR3 protein: CASSDPSGTYGYTF

V gene: TRBV11-2
CDR3 protein: CASSLWDEQYF

V gene: TRBV6-5
CDR3 protein: CASSYSSWSPAGYTF

V gene: TRBV7-9
CDR3 protein: CASSAAYEQYF

V gene: TRBV5-4
CDR3 protein: CASSFGAQGEQFF